This TCR beta chain was recorded in a study of cytomegalovirus exposure and HLA in healthy donors. This CDR3 is built from 15 residues. Germline assignment: CDR1 LNHDA and CDR2 SQIVND (reference sequence). Trimming removed 6 bases at V and 5 bases at J, with 19 bases between. Primers included in the PCR were 60 Vbeta and 13 Jbeta primers. Sequencing was performed with immunoSEQ multiplex PCR; in TCRdb, only in-frame clones are kept and a portion is missing. The table shows approximately 180,000 clones, with about 13% occurring only once. This clone appeared a few times. The V gene is TRBV19, the J gene TRBJ1-1; D is possibly TRBD1 (6 bases). The receptor comes from a man aged 45 to 65 in good health and CMV-seropositive. Sequenced input: PBMCs. CDR3 bases: TGTGCCAGTAGCTCCATCTTCTCGCAGGGGACTGAAGCTTTCTTT. Protein sequence: CASSSIFSQGTEAFF.